The following is a T cell receptor (beta chain) sequence with its context. The antigen is unknown. 60 Vbeta and 13 Jbeta primers were used in PCR. Only in-frame clones appear in the TCRdb table, and some are missing; sequencing was by immunoSEQ multiplex PCR. Among about 150,000 clones listed, approximately 83% were seen once. Germline V CDR1 and CDR2: SGHDT, YYEEEE. Trimming cost V 5 bases and J 5 bases; bases outside gene matches: 6. CDR3 length: 14 amino acids. The data were obtained in a study of cytomegalovirus exposure and HLA in healthy donors. Notes on the study in general: Common viral pathogens were later found to be apparently linked to several of the most significant clusters. Highly shared variants forming one cluster were likely a sequencing artifact.

The rearrangement links TRBV5-6 to TRBJ1-4; 7 nucleotides match TRBD1. The TCR originated in a male donor in good health and CMV-seronegative. The specimen sequenced was PBMCs. CDR3 DNA sequence: TGTGCCAGCAGATGGACAGGCCAAAATGAAAAACTGTTTTTT. It is translated as CASRWTGQNEKLFF.